The next 10 T cell receptor beta chains were all read from a single sample in a study of memory CD4+ T cells and cytomegalovirus serostatus. Only in-frame clones appear in the TCRdb table, and some are missing; sequencing was by immunoSEQ multiplex PCR. The repertoire holds about 50,000 clones, approximately 83% seen once, with over 0.55% in the top ten. Single viable CD3+CD4+CD8-CD45RO+ cells were sorted as the memory CD4+ T cells. Material: memory CD4+ T cells from blood. These receptors were taken from an adult in good health and CMV-seronegative.

This chain uses TRBV6-1 with TRBJ2-4; TRBD2 agrees at 9 bases. The junction had 9 bases not matched to a gene; V was cut back by 0 bases and J by 0 bases. Germline CDR1 MNHNS, CDR2 SASEGT. The length of the CDR3 is 19 residues. The CDR3 here is CASSEAFRRLAVAKNIQYF. The CDR3 DNA follows: TGTGCCAGCAGTGAAGCGTTTCGTCGACTAGCGGTAGCCAAAAACATTCAGTACTTC.

This clone was seen a handful of times. V gene TRBV29-1 combines with J gene TRBJ2-2; TRBD1 matches at 8 bases. V lost 6 bases to trimming and J lost 4 bases; unmatched junction nucleotides: 4. The CDR3 is 13 amino acids. Germline V gene lookup returns CDR1 SQVTM and CDR2 ANQGSEA. This chain's CDR3 is CSVRTGTTGELFF. The CDR3 bases are TGCAGCGTCCGGACAGGGACCACCGGGGAGCTGTTTTTT.

This clone was seen just once. This chain connects TRBV5-6 to TRBJ1-6; 7 bases line up with TRBD1. Germline V gene lookup returns CDR1 SGHDT and CDR2 YYEEEE. This CDR3 is built from 15 residues. V lost 2 bases to trimming and J lost 10 bases; unmatched junction nucleotides: 9. CDR3 DNA sequence: TGTGCCAGCAGCTTAGGACAGGCGGCTGGGTCACCCCTCCACTTT. Translation: CASSLGQAAGSPLHF. Full variable domain (outside the CDR3, taken from reference TRBV5-6 and TRBJ1-6): DAGVTQSPTHLIKTRGQQVTLRCSPKSGHDTVSWYQQALGQGPQFIFQYYEEEERQRGNFPDRFSGHQFPNYSSELNVNALLLGDSALYLCASSLGQAAGSPLHFGNGTRLTVT.

The chain combines TRBV11-2 with TRBJ2-2; TRBD2 agrees at 7 bases. The CDR3 length is 15 residues. Germline V CDR1 and CDR2: SGHAT, FQNNGV. The ends lost 6 bases at V and 5 bases at J; junction bases unmatched: 9. CDR3 nucleotides: TGTGCCAGCAGTCTACGAGCGGGGAAGACCGGGGAGCTGTTTTTT. Translated: CASSLRAGKTGELFF.

V and J are TRBV19 and TRBJ2-7; D is perhaps TRBD1 or TRBD2 (5 bases each). Germline lookup yields CDR1 LNHDA and CDR2 SQIVND (reference sequence). The CDR3 runs to 15 residues. V was shortened by 2 bases and J by 0 bases, with 11 bases between the two germline ends. The CDR3 DNA follows: TGTGCCAGTAGTATATCGGTGGGGGACTCCTACGAGCAGTACTTC. It codes for CASSISVGDSYEQYF.

Only one count was recorded for this clone. This CDR3 is also generated by other DNA sequences in the sample. The rearrangement links TRBV9 to TRBJ1-1; D uncertain. Germline V CDR1 and CDR2: SGDLS, YYNGEE. CDR3 length: 15 residues. Trimming pared 0 bases from V and 1 base from J, leaving 10 bases between. The CDR3 reads CASSVGSLGNTEAFF. Here the CDR3 DNA reads TGTGCCAGCAGCGTAGGGTCCTTAGGGAACACTGAAGCTTTCTTT. The full variable domain, its missing parts supplied by reference TRBV9 and TRBJ1-1, is DSGVTQTPKHLITATGQRVTLRCSPRSGDLSVYWYQQSLDQGLQFLIQYYNGEERAKGNILERFSAQQFPDLHSELNLSSLELGDSALYFCASSVGSLGNTEAFFGQGTRLTVV.

V gene TRBV5-1 combines with J gene TRBJ1-2, with TRBD1 matching 7 bases. Germline trimming cut 0 bases from V and 4 bases from J; bases unmatched to any gene: 3. The CDR3 runs to 14 residues. The germline V gene encodes CDR1 SGHRS and CDR2 YFSETQ. The CDR3 here is CASSLGQGGYGYTF. The DNA for the CDR3 is TGCGCCAGCAGCTTGGGACAGGGCGGCTATGGCTACACCTTC.

V usage is TRBV7-2 and J usage is TRBJ1-5, with unresolved D. The CDR3 is 17 amino acids. Germline loops: CDR1 SGHTA, CDR2 FQGNSA. Trimming shortened V by 1 base and J by 2 bases, and 15 bases separated the two germline ends. Here the CDR3 DNA reads TGTGCCAGCAGCTTAGTACCGGGAGGCAACGGCAATCAGCCCCAGCATTTT. Residues: CASSLVPGGNGNQPQHF.

This clone has a handful of counts. The rearrangement links TRBV6-5 to TRBJ1-1; tentatively, D is TRBD1 (6 bases). In germline, CDR1 is MNHEY, CDR2 SVGAGI. The V end was cut by 4 bases, the J end by 1 base, with 10 bases between. The CDR3 runs 14 residues. The CDR3 coding sequence is TGTGCCAGCAGTTCCGGGACATCGAACACTGAAGCTTTCTTT. It translates to CASSSGTSNTEAFF.

The chain couples TRBV4-1 to TRBJ2-7; 10 positions agree with TRBD2. CDR3 size: 16 residues. Per the germline V gene, CDR1 is MGHRA and CDR2 is YSYEKL. The V gene end was trimmed by 4 bases and the J gene end by 5 bases; junction bases not matched to a gene: 11. CDR3 in amino acids: CASSPNFQRGGNEQYF. The DNA for the CDR3 is TGCGCCAGCAGCCCGAATTTCCAGCGGGGGGGAAACGAGCAGTACTTC.